The 23 T cell receptor beta chains given below trace back to one sample, sequenced in a study of blood T cell repertoires in COVID-19. Clones were read by immunoSEQ multiplex PCR, and TCRdb kept only the in-frame ones, dropping some. The sample records around 300,000 clones, approximately 86% being singletons. The sequenced material came from peripheral blood. These receptors all stem from a woman aged 45-65 years with active or convalescent COVID-19.

This clone was seen only a few times. The V call is TRBV5-1, the J call TRBJ1-5; D unclear. CDR1 is SGHRS, CDR2 YFSETQ, per germline. This CDR3 comprises 13 residues. V was shortened by 1 base and J by 5 bases, with 7 bases between the two germline ends. CDR3 in amino acids: CASSLNSYQPQHF. The CDR3 coding sequence is TGCGCCAGCAGCTTGAACAGCTATCAGCCCCAGCATTTT.

The CDR3 DNA follows: TGTGCCAGCAGTCTGACAGGGCTCACTGAAGCTTTCTTT. Its protein product is CASSLTGLTEAFF. This chain joins TRBV12-3 or TRBV12-4 and TRBJ1-1; 7 positions agree with TRBD1. V lost 5 bases to trimming and J lost 4 bases; unmatched junction nucleotides: 4. The CDR3 has 13 residues.

This clone came up once. The chain links TRBV9 to TRBJ2-5; 12 nucleotides agree with TRBD2. CDR3 length: 17 amino acids. Germline V gene lookup returns CDR1 SGDLS and CDR2 YYNGEE. Trimming cost V 5 bases and J 5 bases; bases outside gene matches: 13. The CDR3 protein is CASSNLAGGTRRETQYF. In nucleotides, the CDR3 is TGTGCCAGCAGTAATCTAGCGGGAGGGACTCGGAGGGAGACCCAGTACTTC.

The chain carries TRBV19 and TRBJ2-2; the match to TRBD2 covers 14 bases. The V segment lost 3 bases and the J segment 6 bases; nucleotides outside the gene matches: 12. CDR1 is LNHDA and CDR2 is SQIVND in the germline V gene (reference sequence). The CDR3 is 19 residues long. CDR3: CASSMAGTSGRPTAGELFF. The CDR3 DNA is TGTGCCAGTAGTATGGCCGGGACTAGCGGGAGACCCACGGCCGGGGAGCTGTTTTTT.

This chain joins TRBV27 and TRBJ1-1; 8 bases map to TRBD1. The J segment lost 3 bases and the V segment lost 0 bases, leaving 9 bases of the junction unmatched. The germline CDR1 and CDR2 sequences are MNHEY and SMNVEV (reference sequence). The CDR3 spans 17 residues. For the CDR3, the DNA is TGTGCCAGCAGTTTATCGACTCCCCGACAGGGGTACACTGAAGCTTTCTTT. Translation gives CASSLSTPRQGYTEAFF.

The chain carries TRBV19 and TRBJ1-5, with D perhaps TRBD1 (6 bases). V lost 6 bases, J lost 3 bases, and 9 bases lay in between. CDR1 LNHDA and CDR2 SQIVND come from the germline V gene (reference sequence). The CDR3 length is 13 residues. CDR3 region: CASRNRDNQPQHF. The CDR3 DNA reads as TGTGCCAGTAGGAACAGGGACAATCAGCCCCAGCATTTT.

The chain has TRBV10-3 and TRBJ2-3; D might be TRBD1 (6 bases). This CDR3 region has 13 residues. Trimming removed 8 bases from V and 2 bases from J, with 11 bases in between. The germline CDR1 and CDR2 sequences are ENHRY and SYGVKD. The CDR3 region is CAIWTALTDTQYF. The DNA of the CDR3 is TGTGCCATCTGGACAGCCCTCACAGATACGCAGTATTTT.

The V and J genes are TRBV10-3 and TRBJ1-5; no clear D. There are 11 residues in the CDR3. Germline values: CDR1 ENHRY, CDR2 SYGVKD. V lost 5 bases to trimming and J lost 5 bases, with 4 bases between them. CDR3 sequence reads: CAISRDQPQHF. As DNA, the CDR3 is TGTGCCATCAGTCGGGATCAGCCCCAGCATTTT.

Comment on this clone: This sample includes further DNA sequences coding for the same CDR3. The chain uses TRBV4-2 and TRBJ1-5, with TRBD1 matching 9 bases. The junction had 2 bases not matched to a gene; V was cut back by 1 base and J by 1 base. The CDR3 loop spans 16 amino acids. Per the germline V gene, CDR1 is LGHNA and CDR2 is YNFKEQ. The CDR3 loop is CASSQGGTGSNQPQHF. The CDR3 region has the DNA TGTGCCAGCAGCCAAGGGGGGACAGGGAGCAATCAGCCCCAGCATTTT.

This chain uses TRBV7-9 with TRBJ1-6; D remains ambiguous. The CDR3 is made up of 15 amino acids. Germline loops: CDR1 SEHNR, CDR2 FQNEAQ (reference sequence). The ends were cut back, 1 base at V and 2 bases at J, with 6 bases in the middle. The CDR3 DNA reads TGTGCCAGCAGCTTAGGGCCCGCCTATAATTCACCCCTCCACTTT. Encoded protein: CASSLGPAYNSPLHF.

This clone was recorded a few times. The chain has TRBV3-1 (or the pseudogene TRBV3-2) and TRBJ1-2; 8 bases line up with TRBD1. The CDR3 length is 15 residues. Germline CDR1 is LGHDT and CDR2 is YNNKEL (reference sequence). The J segment lost 3 bases and the V segment lost 2 bases, leaving 5 bases of the junction unmatched. The CDR3 loop is CASSQTQGAHYGYTF. CDR3 nucleotide sequence: TGTGCCAGCAGCCAAACCCAGGGGGCTCACTATGGCTACACCTTC.

This chain uses TRBV10-3 with TRBJ2-1; 9 bases map to TRBD2. Germline-derived CDR1 and CDR2 are ENHRY and SYGVKD. The CDR3 extends over 19 amino acids. J gave up 4 bases and V 1 base, and 14 bases lay outside the gene matches. CDR3 DNA: TGTGCCATCAGTGAGTTTGGGGCAACAAAGACTAGCGGTTACAATGAGCAGTTCTTC. Its protein is CAISEFGATKTSGYNEQFF.

The chain employs TRBV7-3 and TRBJ2-3; perhaps TRBD2 as D (5 bases). The length of the CDR3 is 19 residues. Trimming stripped 1 base from V and 2 bases from J, with 22 bases between. Looked up from germline, CDR1 is SGHTA and CDR2 is FQGTGA. CDR3 region: CASSLMPRVSGSATDTQYF. CDR3 DNA sequence: TGTGCCAGCAGCTTAATGCCGCGCGTAAGCGGCAGTGCCACAGATACGCAGTATTTT.

The CDR3 DNA sequence: TGTGCCCGGCGGGGGACGCGGGACAATGAGCAGTTCTTC. It encodes CARRGTRDNEQFF. V is TRBV7-6 and J is TRBJ2-1, with 7 bases fitting TRBD2. The V and J ends lost 11 bases and 5 bases, in that order; junction bases with no gene match: 9. The germline V gene has CDR1 SGHVS and CDR2 FNYEAQ. This CDR3 region has 13 residues.

The genes are TRBV10-3 and TRBJ2-1, with 14 bases aligning to TRBD2. The CDR3 sequence is 20 residues long. The J segment lost 0 bases and the V segment lost 4 bases, leaving 11 bases of the junction unmatched. Germline assignment: CDR1 ENHRY and CDR2 SYGVKD. CDR3 nucleotide sequence: TGTGCCATCAGTGGGGGGACTAGCGGGAGTGCGGCCAGCTCCTACAATGAGCAGTTCTTC. Amino acid sequence: CAISGGTSGSAASSYNEQFF.

The table lists this clone with a count of one. The rearrangement uses TRBV5-1 and TRBJ1-4, with TRBD1 identical over 7 bases. With 5 bases clipped from V and 10 bases from J, the junction kept 11 bases outside the gene matches. This CDR3 is 14 amino acids long. Germline lookup yields CDR1 SGHRS and CDR2 YFSETQ. The CDR3 DNA sequence: TGCGCCAGCAGGCCTACAGGGGCGGGGGGAAAACTGTTTTTT. Amino acid sequence: CASRPTGAGGKLFF.

V is TRBV11-1 and J is TRBJ2-1, with 13 bases matching TRBD2. This CDR3 has 14 amino acids. CDR1 and CDR2 (germline): SGHAT, FQDESV (reference sequence). Germline trimming cut 6 bases from V and 6 bases from J; bases unmatched to any gene: 2. CDR3 DNA sequence: TGTGCCAGCAGAAGACTAGCGGGAGGCAATGAGCAGTTCTTC. Its translation is CASRRLAGGNEQFF. Filled out from reference TRBV11-1 and TRBJ2-1, the complete variable domain reads EAEVAQSPRYKITEKSQAVAFWCDPISGHATLYWYRQILGQGPELLVQFQDESVVDDSQLPKDRFSAERLKGVDSTLKIQPAELGDSAMYLCASRRLAGGNEQFFGPGTRLTVL.

The chain employs TRBV7-9 and TRBJ1-2; D perhaps matches TRBD1 (5 bases). The length of the CDR3 is 15 residues. Per germline, CDR1 SEHNR and CDR2 FQNEAQ (reference sequence). V lost 5 bases to trimming and J lost 4 bases, with 17 bases between them. CDR3 DNA: TGTGCCAGCAGCCCCTTTGGCGGGGCTGGCTATGGCTACACCTTC. Translation gives CASSPFGGAGYGYTF.

The DNA for the CDR3 is TGTGCCTGGAGTGTACCCAGGCTGCGCTATGGCTACACCTTC. Protein: CAWSVPRLRYGYTF. The rearrangement joins TRBV30 to TRBJ1-2; no firm D call. V was cut by 0 bases and J by 4 bases, with 12 bases left in between. This CDR3 is built from 14 residues. Germline CDR1 GTSNPN, CDR2 SVGIG (reference sequence). The entire variable domain, with the rest obtained from reference TRBV30 and TRBJ1-2, is as follows: SQTIHQWPATLVQPVGSPLSLECTVEGTSNPNLYWYRQAAGRGLQLLFYSVGIGQISSEVPQNLSASRPQDRQFILSSKKLLLSDSGFYLCAWSVPRLRYGYTFGSGTRLTVV.

J is TRBJ1-6 and V is TRBV27; a possible D gene is TRBD1 (6 bases). V shed 5 bases and J shed 8 bases, with 16 bases lying between them. Per the germline V gene, CDR1 is MNHEY and CDR2 is SMNVEV (reference sequence). CDR3 length equals 15 residues. The DNA for the CDR3 is TGTGCCAGCAGTCTGAGCAGGGGAAATTATTCACCCCTCCACTTT. Protein: CASSLSRGNYSPLHF.

The CDR3 region is CASSARTSGIPGELFF. The CDR3 DNA sequence: TGTGCCAGCAGCGCCCGAACTAGCGGGATCCCCGGGGAGCTGTTTTTT. The chain links TRBV5-4 to TRBJ2-2; 10 nucleotides match TRBD2. The CDR3 is made up of 16 amino acids. Trimming took 4 bases from V and 6 from J; bases not matched to a gene: 9. Germline CDR1 SGHNT, CDR2 YYREEE (reference sequence).

In DNA, the CDR3 is TGTGCCAGCAGCTTGGAGGGCTCTGGAAACACCATATATTTT. This codes for CASSLEGSGNTIYF. The rearrangement links TRBV11-2 to TRBJ1-3; no definite D call. V was pared by 3 bases and J by 0 bases, with 6 bases between. The CDR3 has 14 amino acids. Germline lookup yields CDR1 SGHAT and CDR2 FQNNGV.

The chain recombines TRBV27 with TRBJ1-2, with 9 bases that match TRBD1. The junction had 9 bases not matched to a gene; V was cut back by 5 bases and J by 8 bases. From germline, CDR1 is MNHEY and CDR2 SMNVEV (reference sequence). The length of the CDR3 is 14 residues. The CDR3, as DNA: TGTGCCAGCAGTCCGGGACAGGGAATTGGCGGCTACACCTTC. Its translation: CASSPGQGIGGYTF.